The following is a TCR beta chain sequence with its context. This entry comes from a study of control samples from healthy donors and cancer patients. Some clones are missing from TCRdb's copy, which holds only in-frame ones; the method was immunoSEQ multiplex PCR. This table has some 150,000 clones, over 95% appearing once. The CDR3 spans 14 residues. Germline V gene sequence: CDR1 SEHNR, CDR2 FQNEAQ (reference sequence). Deletions cut 2 bases from V and 8 bases from J, with 15 bases between. The origin of this receptor is a woman aged 25-40 years in good health. What was sequenced was blood. V usage is TRBV7-9 and J usage is TRBJ1-2; tentative D call: TRBD1 (6 bases). The DNA of the CDR3 is TGTGCCAGCAGCTTATCATTGCAGGGGCCGGGCTACACCTTC. It is translated as CASSLSLQGPGYTF.